These 26 T cell receptor beta chains originate from one sample sequenced in a study of CD8 T cells in ankylosing spondylitis. Study outcomes and limitations: Ankylosing spondylitis blood seemed to carry a telltale TCR beta motif made of roughly 8 highly homologous variants.

One entry per CDR3 protein results from TCRdb running MiXCR on the 5' RACE reads. The sample consists of about 540,000 distinct CDR3 sequences, approximately 12% of them appearing once. These receptors have no identified antigens. The sequenced sample consisted of blood, either unsorted or a sorted T cell fraction (not recorded which). These receptors were collected from a male donor with ankylosing spondylitis.

This clonotype has a handful of counts. The chain carries TRBV5-1 and TRBJ2-3, with 11 bases lining up with TRBD2. With V trimmed by 2 bases and J by 7 bases, 21 bases remained unmatched. The germline gives CDR1 SGHRS, CDR2 YFSETQ. This CDR3 has 20 residues. CDR3 nucleotides: TGCGCCAGCAGCTTACGGCCTATACTAGCGGGAGCGACAACTCAGAATACGCAGTATTTT. Translating gives CASSLRPILAGATTQNTQYF.

This clonotype was observed at least ten times. J is TRBJ2-7 and V is TRBV5-6; 10 positions match TRBD2. The CDR3 contains 15 residues. Trimming at V came to 2 bases and at J to 4 bases, leaving 6 bases not matched to a gene. CDR1 and CDR2 (germline): SGHDT, YYEEEE. The chain's CDR3 is CASSLGLAEHYEQYV. CDR3 DNA sequence: TGTGCCAGCAGCTTAGGACTAGCGGAGCATTACGAGCAGTACGTC.

This clonotype was picked up many times. This chain uses TRBV24-1 with TRBJ2-1; 12 bases fit TRBD2. The germline V gene has CDR1 KGHDR and CDR2 SFDVKD. V lost 10 bases to trimming and J lost 0 bases; unmatched junction nucleotides: 0. The CDR3 has 14 residues. The CDR3 DNA sequence: TGTGCCACGGGACTAGCGGGCTCCTACAATGAGCAGTTCTTC. Translating it yields CATGLAGSYNEQFF.

V usage is TRBV12-3 or TRBV12-4 and J usage is TRBJ1-1; D not certain. Trimming took 5 bases from V and 7 from J, leaving 20 bases between them. The CDR3 loop spans 15 amino acids. The CDR3 spells CASSQTGPLSIEAFF. The CDR3 DNA is TGTGCCAGCAGTCAAACCGGGCCCCTTTCAATTGAAGCTTTCTTT.

This clonotype appeared a single time. This sequence joins TRBV29-1 and TRBJ2-1; 8 bases map to TRBD2. The CDR3 covers 14 residues. J was trimmed by 7 bases and V by 7 bases; bases with no gene match: 12. CDR1 is SQVTM, CDR2 ANQGSEA, per germline. The CDR3 coding sequence is TGCAGCGGGACTAGCCCATCAAAAGGGAATGAGCAGTTCTTC. This encodes CSGTSPSKGNEQFF.

This clonotype was detected ten times or more. V gene TRBV7-9 combines with J gene TRBJ2-1; D is ambiguous. The CDR3 runs to 11 residues. V gave up 3 bases and J gave up 9 bases, with 6 bases separating them. CDR1 SEHNR and CDR2 FQNEAQ come from the germline V gene (reference sequence). Written as DNA, the CDR3 is TGTGCCAGCAGCTTCCGCAGTGAGCAGTTCTTC. It encodes CASSFRSEQFF.

The chain employs TRBV29-1 and TRBJ1-1, with 11 bases that match TRBD1. The CDR3 totals 13 residues. V lost 7 bases and J lost 11; bases outside the gene matches: 12. Germline-derived CDR1 and CDR2 are SQVTM and ANQGSEA. CDR3 sequence reads: CSGGTGGDLGAFF. DNA for the CDR3: TGCAGCGGGGGGACAGGGGGAGACCTTGGGGCTTTCTTT. The full variable domain, with the rest looked up from reference TRBV29-1 and TRBJ1-1, is SAVISQKPSRDICQRGTSLTIQCQVDSQVTMMFWYRQQPGQSLTLIATANQGSEATYESGFVIDKFPISRPNLTFSTLTVSNMSPEDSSIYLCSGGTGGDLGAFFGQGTRLTVV.

The chain uses TRBV25-1 and TRBJ2-3; no firm D call. The CDR3 extends over 14 amino acids. Trimming shortened V by 10 bases and J by 7 bases, and 21 bases separated the two germline ends. Germline V gives CDR1 MGHDK, CDR2 SYGVNS. The CDR3 nucleotides are TGTGCCACCTTACTGAGTGGTTCCACGAATACGCAGTATTTT. It encodes CATLLSGSTNTQYF.

The DNA of the CDR3 is TGCAGTGCTAGCCCCTCCAGCTCCTATAATTCACCCCTCCACTTT. Its translation is CSASPSSSYNSPLHF. This chain joins TRBV20-1 and TRBJ1-6; D ambiguous. Germline values: CDR1 DFQATT, CDR2 SNEGSKA (reference sequence). The CDR3 runs 15 residues. The V and J ends lost 3 bases and 0 bases respectively, with 9 bases between them.

The chain has TRBV7-6 and TRBJ1-4; 9 bases align to TRBD1. V lost 2 bases and J lost 8; bases outside the gene matches: 6. CDR1 and CDR2 from the germline V gene are SGHVS and FNYEAQ. The CDR3 has 15 amino acids. The CDR3 is CASSLTGGDSEKLFF. In DNA form, the CDR3 reads TGTGCCAGCAGCTTAACAGGGGGCGATTCGGAAAAACTGTTTTTT.

This clonotype was found a few times. The chain uses TRBV20-1 and TRBJ2-1; 9 bases line up with TRBD2. The CDR3 extends over 15 amino acids. After removal of 5 bases from V and 3 bases from J, the junction contained 8 bases not matched to a gene. Germline-derived CDR1 and CDR2 are DFQATT and SNEGSKA (reference sequence). The CDR3 protein is CSAPVAGGRYNEQFF. DNA of the CDR3: TGCAGTGCTCCAGTGGCGGGAGGGCGCTACAATGAGCAGTTCTTC.

This clonotype occurred a few times. The J gene is TRBJ1-1, the V gene TRBV29-1; a weak D match, TRBD1 (6 bases). This CDR3 is 15 amino acids long. V was shortened by 1 base and J by 1 base, with 13 bases between the two germline ends. Germline V CDR1 and CDR2: SQVTM, ANQGSEA. CDR3 in DNA: TGCAGCGTTGAAGTAAGAGGGACAAGGAACACTGAAGCTTTCTTT. Residues: CSVEVRGTRNTEAFF. The complete variable domain, with remaining parts taken from reference TRBV29-1 and TRBJ1-1, reads SAVISQKPSRDICQRGTSLTIQCQVDSQVTMMFWYRQQPGQSLTLIATANQGSEATYESGFVIDKFPISRPNLTFSTLTVSNMSPEDSSIYLCSVEVRGTRNTEAFFGQGTRLTVV.

This rearrangement joins TRBV12-3 or TRBV12-4 to TRBJ2-1; 8 bases match TRBD1. V was clipped by 5 bases and J by 8 bases; unmatched bases: 17. CDR3 length: 17 residues. This CDR3 is CASSLHDPGGPYDEQFF. The CDR3 region has the DNA TGTGCCAGCAGTCTACACGATCCAGGGGGCCCCTATGATGAGCAGTTCTTC.

This sequence joins TRBV7-8 and TRBJ1-5; D gene ambiguous. Germline CDR1 and CDR2: SGHVS and FQNEAQ. This CDR3 has 19 amino acids. The germline V and J ends were trimmed by 1 base and 2 bases, with 21 bases remaining between them. Written as DNA, the CDR3 is TGTGCCAGCAGCTTAGGCGTCCCGATAGGGAGGATAGGCAATCAGCCCCAGCATTTT. Encoded protein: CASSLGVPIGRIGNQPQHF.

This clonotype was seen only once. V is TRBV6-2 or TRBV6-3 and J is TRBJ2-5; TRBD2 agrees at 7 bases. Germline V gene sequence: CDR1 MNHEY, CDR2 SVGEGT. V lost 6 bases, J lost 1 base, and 5 bases stayed unmatched. The CDR3 spans 14 residues. CDR3 sequence (DNA): TGTGCCAGCAGGTCGCGGGGGTCCCAAGAGACCCAGTACTTC. It yields the protein CASRSRGSQETQYF.

The chain couples TRBV18 to TRBJ1-2; 10 nucleotides match TRBD1. V shed 2 bases and J 2 bases; nucleotides not matched to a gene: 2. Germline CDR1 and CDR2: KGHSH and LQKENI. This CDR3 comprises 15 residues. CDR3 sequence: CASSPTDRGNYGYTF. CDR3 bases: TGTGCCAGCTCACCAACGGACAGGGGGAACTATGGCTACACCTTC.

Only a few counts were recorded for this clonotype. This chain uses TRBV7-6 with TRBJ2-1; D ambiguous. This CDR3 spans 16 amino acids. The germline CDR1 and CDR2 sequences are SGHVS and FNYEAQ. Trimming left V 5 bases short and J 0 bases short, with 14 bases between. Here the CDR3 DNA reads TGTGCCAGCAGCCACTTAAGGGCTAGCTCCTACAATGAGCAGTTCTTC. It encodes CASSHLRASSYNEQFF.

This clonotype has at least ten counts. The J gene is TRBJ2-7, the V gene TRBV6-1, with unresolved D. The CDR3 length is 11 residues. Trimming left V 4 bases short and J 4 bases short, with 5 bases between. Germline V gene data show CDR1 as MNHNS and CDR2 as SASEGT. CDR3 nucleotides: TGTGCCAGCAGTGGTTATTACGAGCAGTACGTC. Protein product: CASSGYYEQYV.

This clonotype has more than one count but fewer than ten. The gene calls are TRBV20-1 and TRBJ2-5, with D maybe TRBD2 (6 bases). From germline, CDR1 is DFQATT and CDR2 SNEGSKA (reference sequence). The CDR3 has 13 residues. V shed 7 bases and J shed 2 bases, with 14 bases lying between them. The DNA for the CDR3 is TGCAGTGTCGAAACTAGCCGGCAAGAGACCCAGTACTTC. Translated: CSVETSRQETQYF.

This clonotype was seen only a few times. This chain connects TRBV10-3 to TRBJ2-7; D gene unclear. Deletions cut 3 bases from V and 3 bases from J, with 12 bases between. Germline V gives CDR1 ENHRY, CDR2 SYGVKD. The CDR3 runs to 14 residues. CDR3 in amino acids: CAISDGLPNYEQYV. The CDR3 nucleotides are TGTGCCATCAGTGATGGATTACCCAACTACGAGCAGTACGTC.

The V call is TRBV20-1, the J call TRBJ2-7; D ambiguous. The germline CDR1 and CDR2 sequences are DFQATT and SNEGSKA (reference sequence). CDR3 length: 11 amino acids. V was shortened by 3 bases and J by 2 bases, with 5 bases between the two germline ends. The CDR3: CSASFAYEQYF. CDR3 sequence (DNA): TGCAGTGCTAGCTTCGCCTACGAGCAGTACTTC.

This clonotype was counted a few times. The chain joins TRBV29-1 to TRBJ2-3; TRBD1 matches at 7 bases. Losses at the gene ends were 6 bases for V and 4 bases for J; bases not matched to a gene: 7. CDR1 is SQVTM and CDR2 is ANQGSEA in the germline V gene. The CDR3 is 13 residues long. CDR3 in amino acids: CSVRATGSDTQYF. As DNA, the CDR3 is TGCAGCGTCCGGGCGACAGGGTCAGATACGCAGTATTTT.

This clonotype was observed many times. CDR3 sequence: CSVMTGSSNQPQHF. The CDR3 nucleotides read TGCAGCGTTATGACAGGGTCGAGCAATCAGCCCCAGCATTTT. The chain couples TRBV29-1 to TRBJ1-5; 7 bases line up with TRBD1. Looked up from germline, CDR1 is SQVTM and CDR2 is ANQGSEA. The CDR3 extends over 14 amino acids. J was trimmed by 1 base and V by 5 bases; bases with no gene match: 5. Complete variable domain (other parts from reference TRBV29-1 and TRBJ1-5): SAVISQKPSRDICQRGTSLTIQCQVDSQVTMMFWYRQQPGQSLTLIATANQGSEATYESGFVIDKFPISRPNLTFSTLTVSNMSPEDSSIYLCSVMTGSSNQPQHFGDGTRLSIL.

The table lists this clonotype with a few counts. The chain carries TRBV30 and TRBJ1-2; perhaps TRBD1 as D (5 bases). CDR1 and CDR2 (germline): GTSNPN, SVGIG (reference sequence). The CDR3 is 15 amino acids. V shed 4 bases and J shed 2 bases, with 17 bases lying between them. CDR3 amino acids: CAWTPTGTHNYGYTF. For the CDR3, the DNA is TGTGCCTGGACCCCAACCGGGACTCACAACTATGGCTACACCTTC.

The chain recombines TRBV7-2 with TRBJ2-7; D may match TRBD1 or TRBD2 (5 bases each). Germline CDR1 is SGHTA and CDR2 is FQGNSA. CDR3 size: 17 residues. Deletions cut 5 bases from V and 1 base from J, with 21 bases between. The CDR3, as DNA: TGTGCCAGCAGCGAAGAAGGGGTGTGGGGGAAATCCTACGAGCAGTACGTC. Its translation: CASSEEGVWGKSYEQYV.

This sequence joins TRBV29-1 and TRBJ2-1; D is unclear. The germline V gene encodes CDR1 SQVTM and CDR2 ANQGSEA. CDR3 length equals 13 residues. Trimming left V 5 bases short and J 1 base short, with 9 bases between. CDR3 sequence (DNA): TGCAGCGTTACTGCGAATTCCTACAATGAGCAGTTCTTC. It yields the protein CSVTANSYNEQFF.